These 22 T cell receptor beta chains came from one sample sequenced in a study of blood T cell repertoires in COVID-19. TCRdb keeps only in-frame clones here, not all; method: immunoSEQ multiplex PCR. The sample records around 150,000 clones, approximately 92% being singletons. The sample comprised peripheral blood. The receptors were gathered from a woman between 45 and 65 years old with acute or convalescent COVID-19.

The V call is TRBV28, the J call TRBJ2-7; TRBD2 is a possible D gene (6 bases). The CDR3 totals 13 residues. The V end was cut by 5 bases, the J end by 4 bases, with 12 bases between. Germline CDR1 and CDR2: MDHEN and SYDVKM. CDR3 residues: CASSPGTYYEQYF. For the CDR3, the DNA is TGTGCCAGCAGTCCCGGGACTTATTACGAGCAGTACTTC.

To note about this clone: Other DNA sequences in the sample encode the same CDR3. This rearrangement joins TRBV9 to TRBJ1-1, with D hard to call. CDR3 length: 14 amino acids. Trimming pared 0 bases from V and 2 bases from J, leaving 8 bases between. Germline CDR1 SGDLS, CDR2 YYNGEE. The CDR3 sequence: CASSVGQANTEAFF. CDR3 sequence (DNA): TGTGCCAGCAGCGTAGGTCAGGCAAACACTGAAGCTTTCTTT.

The V and J genes are TRBV15 and TRBJ2-7; 7 nucleotides agree with TRBD1. The CDR3 length is 13 residues. Germline-derived CDR1 and CDR2 are LNHNV and YYDKDF (reference sequence). V shed 1 base and J 5 bases; nucleotides not matched to a gene: 2. The DNA of the CDR3 is TGTGCCACCAGCAGAGGACAGGGCCACGAGCAGTACTTC. Translation: CATSRGQGHEQYF.

This sequence joins TRBV7-2 and TRBJ1-3; 9 bases agree with TRBD1. Germline V gene data show CDR1 as SGHTA and CDR2 as FQGNSA. The J segment lost 7 bases and the V segment lost 4 bases, leaving 14 bases of the junction unmatched. The CDR3 has 17 amino acids. The CDR3 here is CASSSNRGRLVPNTIYF. The CDR3 DNA is TGTGCCAGCAGCTCTAACAGGGGGCGCTTAGTCCCGAACACCATATATTTT.

The chain couples TRBV7-2 to TRBJ2-2, with 12 bases fitting TRBD2. V lost 5 bases, J lost 5 bases, and 3 bases stayed unmatched. CDR1 is SGHTA, CDR2 FQGNSA, per germline. There are 15 residues in the CDR3. The DNA of the CDR3 is TGTGCCAGCAGCGTAGGACTAGCGGGGACCGGGGAGCTGTTTTTT. Its protein is CASSVGLAGTGELFF.

DNA of the CDR3: TGCGCCAGCAGCCCGGGGGAGGGGCGGGACGAGCAGTACTTC. The encoded protein is CASSPGEGRDEQYF. V is TRBV5-1 and J is TRBJ2-7, with 7 bases fitting TRBD2. Per germline, CDR1 SGHRS and CDR2 YFSETQ. This CDR3 spans 14 amino acids. J gave up 5 bases and V 4 bases, and 9 bases lay outside the gene matches.

This clone was observed once. The J gene is TRBJ2-7, the V gene TRBV28, with 9 bases identical to TRBD1. The germline gives CDR1 MDHEN, CDR2 SYDVKM. Unmatched junction bases numbered 4, after V lost 2 bases and J lost 5 bases. This CDR3 contains 14 residues. In nucleotides, the CDR3 is TGTGCCAGCAGTTTAGAAAGGACAGGGGACGAGCAGTACTTC. Translated: CASSLERTGDEQYF.

The V gene is TRBV30, the J gene TRBJ1-1; D remains unclear. V lost 0 bases to trimming and J lost 7 bases, with 12 bases between them. Germline loops: CDR1 GTSNPN, CDR2 SVGIG (reference sequence). CDR3 length equals 13 residues. The CDR3 sequence: CAWSVFSRSEAFF. CDR3 nucleotide sequence: TGTGCCTGGAGTGTATTTAGCCGGAGTGAAGCTTTCTTT.

The J gene is TRBJ1-2, the V gene TRBV7-9; 9 bases agree with TRBD1. The germline CDR1 and CDR2 sequences are SEHNR and FQNEAQ (reference sequence). The length of the CDR3 is 15 residues. V lost 5 bases, J lost 8 bases, and 12 bases stayed unmatched. The CDR3 DNA reads as TGTGCCAGCAGCCCCTGGACAGGGGAAGTGGAAGGCTACACCTTC. Translated, it gives CASSPWTGEVEGYTF.

V usage is TRBV7-6 and J usage is TRBJ2-7, with TRBD1 matching 8 bases. Losses at the gene ends were 5 bases for V and 2 bases for J; bases not matched to a gene: 8. The length of the CDR3 is 15 residues. Germline V gives CDR1 SGHVS, CDR2 FNYEAQ. The CDR3 DNA follows: TGTGCCAGCAGCCCAAACAGGGGGAACACCTACGAGCAGTACTTC. It specifies CASSPNRGNTYEQYF.

The chain recombines TRBV7-9 with TRBJ1-4; 8 bases are a match to TRBD1. Germline V gives CDR1 SEHNR, CDR2 FQNEAQ (reference sequence). CDR3 size: 16 residues. V gave up 10 bases and J gave up 2 bases; unmatched junction bases: 12. CDR3 residues: CATPFQNRGTNEKLFF. In nucleotides, the CDR3 is TGTGCCACGCCCTTTCAAAACAGGGGGACTAATGAAAAACTGTTTTTT.

The rearrangement links TRBV4-3 to TRBJ2-6, with 11 bases identical to TRBD2. Trimming removed 0 bases from V and 2 bases from J; junction bases left unmatched: 6. The CDR3 totals 19 residues. Per germline, CDR1 LGHNA and CDR2 YSLEER. CDR3 DNA sequence: TGCGCCAGCAGCCAAGATCTTGCTAGCGGGAGGACTGGGGCCAACGTCCTGACTTTC. This translates into CASSQDLASGRTGANVLTF.

The chain links TRBV28 to TRBJ2-7; TRBD2 agrees at 9 bases. Germline V lookup: CDR1 MDHEN, CDR2 SYDVKM. The CDR3 runs 16 residues. The trim removed 3 bases at V and 0 bases at J, leaving 6 bases unmatched. The CDR3 spells CASSFELAGPSYEQYF. The DNA for the CDR3 is TGTGCCAGCAGTTTTGAACTAGCGGGCCCCTCCTACGAGCAGTACTTC. Supplemented by reference TRBV28 and TRBJ2-7, the full variable domain reads DVKVTQSSRYLVKRTGEKVFLECVQDMDHENMFWYRQDPGLGLRLIYFSYDVKMKEKGDIPEGYSVSREKKERFSLILESASTNQTSMYLCASSFELAGPSYEQYFGPGTRLTVT.

This chain connects TRBV7-2 to TRBJ2-5; tentatively, D is TRBD1 (6 bases). This CDR3 region has 14 residues. V lost 1 base and J lost 2, with 8 bases in between. The germline gives CDR1 SGHTA, CDR2 FQGNSA. The CDR3 DNA reads as TGTGCCAGCAGCTTAGACAGGGCTCAAGAGACCCAGTACTTC. Its protein is CASSLDRAQETQYF.

The V call is TRBV25-1, the J call TRBJ1-1; 9 bases agree with TRBD1. After removal of 8 bases from V and 1 base from J, the junction contained 5 bases not matched to a gene. Germline V CDR1 and CDR2: MGHDK, SYGVNS. This CDR3 region has 14 residues. This CDR3 is CASRGQGRNTEAFF. The CDR3 DNA sequence: TGTGCCAGCCGTGGACAGGGGAGGAACACTGAAGCTTTCTTT. The full variable domain, with the rest looked up from reference TRBV25-1 and TRBJ1-1, is EADIYQTPRYLVIGTGKKITLECSQTMGHDKMYWYQQDPGMELHLIHYSYGVNSTEKGDLSSESTVSRIRTEHFPLTLESARPSHTSQYLCASRGQGRNTEAFFGQGTRLTVV.

The V and J genes are TRBV24-1 and TRBJ1-4; unclear D gene. Germline V lookup: CDR1 KGHDR, CDR2 SFDVKD. The CDR3 length is 13 residues. V was clipped by 5 bases and J by 8 bases, with 11 bases between them. The CDR3 sequence is CATSGGMREKLFF. CDR3 in DNA: TGTGCCACCAGTGGAGGGATGCGAGAAAAACTGTTTTTT.

This chain links TRBV4-2 with TRBJ1-2; the match to TRBD1 covers 7 bases. This CDR3 has 17 amino acids. Germline assignment: CDR1 LGHNA and CDR2 YNFKEQ. V shed 0 bases and J 2 bases; nucleotides not matched to a gene: 9. CDR3 in DNA: TGTGCCAGCAGCCAAGAGGCGGAGGTGGGACAGAACTATGGCTACACCTTC. Translation: CASSQEAEVGQNYGYTF.

The J gene is TRBJ2-3, the V gene TRBV30, with 9 bases lining up with TRBD2. CDR1 and CDR2 from the germline V gene are GTSNPN and SVGIG (reference sequence). The CDR3 is 15 amino acids. With V trimmed by 4 bases and J by 7 bases, 12 bases remained unmatched. The chain's CDR3 is CAWKTGVAGVHTQYF. The CDR3 DNA is TGTGCCTGGAAGACGGGGGTAGCGGGAGTACATACGCAGTATTTT.

The CDR3, as DNA: TGTGCCAGCAGCGAAACATACAATGAGCAGTTCTTC. Residues: CASSETYNEQFF. This sequence joins TRBV12-3 or TRBV12-4 and TRBJ2-1, with D uncertain. The V gene lost 6 bases and the J gene lost 4 bases, with 7 bases spanning the gap. This CDR3 has 12 amino acids.

CDR3 nucleotides: TGTGCCAGCAGGATAAGGGAGCTCATACAAGAGACCCAGTACTTC. Protein product: CASRIRELIQETQYF. This chain links TRBV2 with TRBJ2-5, with a weak D call TRBD2 (5 bases). Per germline, CDR1 SNHLY and CDR2 FYNNEI. V lost 6 bases and J lost 2, with 16 bases in between. There are 15 residues in the CDR3.

V is TRBV14 and J is TRBJ2-7; no clear D gene. Trimming stripped 1 base from V and 3 bases from J, with 4 bases between. This CDR3 is built from 12 residues. Germline CDR1 SGHDN, CDR2 FVKESK. CDR3 nucleotide sequence: TGTGCCAGCAGCCAAGGCGGCTACGAGCAGTACTTC. This codes for CASSQGGYEQYF. The complete variable domain, with remaining parts taken from reference TRBV14 and TRBJ2-7, reads EAGVTQFPSHSVIEKGQTVTLRCDPISGHDNLYWYRRVMGKEIKFLLHFVKESKQDESGMPNNRFLAERTGGTYSTLKVQPAELEDSGVYFCASSQGGYEQYFGPGTRLTVT.

This rearrangement joins TRBV4-3 to TRBJ1-3; D ambiguous. Looked up from germline, CDR1 is LGHNA and CDR2 is YSLEER. This CDR3 is built from 15 residues. The ends were cut back, 2 bases at V and 0 bases at J, with 8 bases in the middle. DNA of the CDR3: TGCGCCAGCAGCCAATTTGGCGGCTCTGGAAACACCATATATTTT. Amino acid sequence: CASSQFGGSGNTIYF.